The subject of this entry is one TCR beta chain. The sample is drawn from a study of T cells in localized non-small cell lung cancer. Per germline, CDR1 MDHEN and CDR2 SYDVKM. The ends lost 6 bases at V and 7 bases at J; junction bases unmatched: 7. This CDR3 spans 15 amino acids. Assay: immunoSEQ multiplex PCR; the TCRdb copy retains only in-frame clones and omits some. The sample has about 76,000 clones; approximately 84% are singletons. The rearrangement links TRBV28 to TRBJ1-3; 12 bases agree with TRBD1. This material consisted of peripheral blood, taken before any cancer treatment. This TCR came from a female donor older than 55 with stage I lung adenocarcinoma. The CDR3 region is CASRALGQGANTIYF. The CDR3 bases are TGTGCCAGCAGGGCCCTGGGACAGGGGGCCAACACCATATATTTT.